The next 17 T cell receptor beta chains were all read from a single sample in a study of T cell responses to AZD1222 COVID-19 vaccine. Here immunoSEQ multiplex PCR was the method, and the copy in TCRdb shows in-frame clones only, minus some. The sample has roughly 160,000 clones; 93% are singletons. The material was peripheral blood, obtained on day 0 of AZD1222 vaccination. These receptors all come from an adult in good health.

The chain has TRBV5-6 and TRBJ2-7; the match to TRBD2 covers 8 bases. The CDR3 totals 14 residues. V gave up 0 bases and J gave up 6 bases; unmatched junction bases: 5. The germline CDR1 and CDR2 sequences are SGHDT and YYEEEE. Written as DNA, the CDR3 is TGTGCCAGCAGCTTGGTTTCGGGAGGGGGCGAGCAGTACTTC. Its protein is CASSLVSGGGEQYF.

The genes are TRBV19 and TRBJ1-1; D remains unclear. The CDR3 has 15 residues. Trimming took 0 bases from V and 4 from J, leaving 12 bases between them. The germline V gene encodes CDR1 LNHDA and CDR2 SQIVND (reference sequence). CDR3 amino acids: CASSIDGREFTEAFF. In nucleotides, the CDR3 is TGTGCCAGTAGTATAGATGGGCGGGAATTCACTGAAGCTTTCTTT. Complete variable domain (other parts from reference TRBV19 and TRBJ1-1): DGGITQSPKYLFRKEGQNVTLSCEQNLNHDAMYWYRQDPGQGLRLIYYSQIVNDFQKGDIAEGYSVSREKKESFPLTVTSAQKNPTAFYLCASSIDGREFTEAFFGQGTRLTVV.

This clone was counted between two and nine times. The V gene is TRBV2, the J gene TRBJ2-7; TRBD1 matches 7 bases. The ends lost 6 bases at V and 2 bases at J; junction bases unmatched: 7. CDR3 length equals 14 residues. Germline V gene lookup returns CDR1 SNHLY and CDR2 FYNNEI. The CDR3 protein is CASSSTGAAYEQYF. The CDR3 DNA reads TGTGCCAGCAGCAGCACAGGGGCGGCCTACGAGCAGTACTTC.

The chain links TRBV27 to TRBJ1-6; no clear D gene. With 7 bases removed from V and 8 bases from J, the gap between germline ends came to 9 bases. The germline CDR1 and CDR2 sequences are MNHEY and SMNVEV (reference sequence). There are 12 residues in the CDR3. CDR3 in amino acids: CASTKADSPLHF. CDR3 nucleotides: TGTGCCAGCACCAAAGCGGATTCACCCCTCCACTTT.

The chain has TRBV3-1 (or the pseudogene TRBV3-2) and TRBJ1-5; D unclear. Germline values: CDR1 LGHDT, CDR2 YNNKEL (reference sequence). The V end lost 0 bases, the J end lost 6 bases, and 9 bases lay between the germline ends. This CDR3 region has 14 residues. CDR3 protein: CASSQDSGSQPQHF. In DNA form, the CDR3 reads TGTGCCAGCAGCCAAGATTCGGGAAGTCAGCCCCAGCATTTT.

The chain couples TRBV2 to TRBJ1-2, with D unresolved. The CDR3 runs 12 residues. Germline CDR1 SNHLY, CDR2 FYNNEI. With 2 bases removed from V and 7 bases from J, the gap between germline ends came to 8 bases. The CDR3 nucleotides are TGTGCCAGCAGTGAAAGATCTCTTGGCTACACCTTC. It encodes CASSERSLGYTF.

The rearrangement links TRBV18 to TRBJ1-5; 9 nucleotides align to TRBD1. V shed 4 bases and J 0 bases; nucleotides not matched to a gene: 7. Germline CDR1 KGHSH, CDR2 LQKENI. This CDR3 is 17 amino acids long. This CDR3 reads CASSLLQGANSNQPQHF. Written as DNA, the CDR3 is TGTGCCAGCTCACTCCTACAGGGGGCGAATAGCAATCAGCCCCAGCATTTT.

This clone was found once. The chain's CDR3 is CASSSDQTNEKLFF. In nucleotides, the CDR3 is TGTGCCAGCAGCTCGGATCAAACTAATGAAAAACTGTTTTTT. The chain combines TRBV5-4 with TRBJ1-4, with unresolved D. Germline V gene lookup returns CDR1 SGHNT and CDR2 YYREEE (reference sequence). This CDR3 has 14 amino acids. V lost 3 bases to trimming and J lost 1 base, with 7 bases between them.

This clone was counted once. The CDR3, as DNA: TGTGCCAGCAGTTCCTACAGGGCCAATGAGCAGTTCTTC. Amino acid sequence: CASSSYRANEQFF. The rearrangement links TRBV6-1 to TRBJ2-1; the D gene is possibly TRBD1 (6 bases). V was clipped by 5 bases and J by 6 bases, with 11 bases between them. CDR1 is MNHNS, CDR2 SASEGT, per germline. The CDR3 is 13 amino acids.

The chain uses TRBV12-3 or TRBV12-4 and TRBJ1-2; unclear D gene. V gave up 1 base and J gave up 4 bases, with 7 bases separating them. The CDR3 loop spans 13 amino acids. The CDR3 loop reads CASSLGGGYGYTF. The DNA for the CDR3 is TGTGCCAGCAGTTTAGGAGGAGGCTATGGCTACACCTTC.

The chain is built from TRBV9 and TRBJ2-3, with D possibly matching TRBD1 (8 bases). Per the germline V gene, CDR1 is SGDLS and CDR2 is YYNGEE. V was cut by 2 bases and J by 0 bases, with 19 bases left in between. The CDR3 contains 18 residues. CDR3 amino acids: CASSVTTDRGLSTDTQYF. CDR3 DNA sequence: TGTGCCAGCAGCGTGACAACCGACAGGGGACTAAGCACAGATACGCAGTATTTT.

CDR3 DNA sequence: TGTGCCAGCAGTGCCGAGGGGGCTGACGGCTACACCTTC. Amino acid sequence: CASSAEGADGYTF. The chain recombines TRBV2 with TRBJ1-2; 7 bases are a match to TRBD1. The V and J ends lost 4 bases and 8 bases, in that order; junction bases with no gene match: 7. Germline V lookup: CDR1 SNHLY, CDR2 FYNNEI. The CDR3 extends over 13 amino acids.

The gene calls are TRBV2 and TRBJ1-5, with D uncertain. From germline, CDR1 is SNHLY and CDR2 FYNNEI. The V end lost 4 bases, the J end lost 5 bases, and 9 bases lay between the germline ends. The CDR3 is made up of 13 amino acids. CDR3 nucleotides: TGTGCCAGCAGTGCCCGTCAGGATCAGCCCCAGCATTTT. Its protein product is CASSARQDQPQHF.

This sequence joins TRBV7-9 and TRBJ1-4; no reliable D call. V lost 2 bases, J lost 3 bases, and 13 bases lay in between. CDR1 SEHNR and CDR2 FQNEAQ come from the germline V gene (reference sequence). The CDR3 runs to 16 residues. In DNA form, the CDR3 reads TGTGCCAGCAGCTTATTCGCGTTGGCGTCTAATGAAAAACTGTTTTTT. Protein product: CASSLFALASNEKLFF.

The chain uses TRBV19 and TRBJ2-3, with a possible D match to TRBD1 (6 bases). Germline V gene sequence: CDR1 LNHDA, CDR2 SQIVND (reference sequence). V was trimmed by 5 bases and J by 9 bases, leaving 30 bases between them. This CDR3 is 18 amino acids long. Written as DNA, the CDR3 is TGTGCCAGTAGTCCACTTACCGTACGGACAGAGTCGACCCGAACGCAGTATTTT. It is translated as CASSPLTVRTESTRTQYF. Variable domain in full (rest from reference TRBV19 and TRBJ2-3): DGGITQSPKYLFRKEGQNVTLSCEQNLNHDAMYWYRQDPGQGLRLIYYSQIVNDFQKGDIAEGYSVSREKKESFPLTVTSAQKNPTAFYLCASSPLTVRTESTRTQYFGPGTRLTVL.

The chain links TRBV4-1 to TRBJ2-2; D gene uncertain. V was trimmed by 1 base and J by 5 bases, leaving 11 bases between them. The CDR3 totals 15 residues. Germline V gives CDR1 MGHRA, CDR2 YSYEKL. DNA for the CDR3: TGCGCCAGCAGCCAAGTTGTAACCGGGACCGGGGAGCTGTTTTTT. It is translated as CASSQVVTGTGELFF.

The V call is TRBV30, the J call TRBJ1-1; the D is unclear. Trimming left V 4 bases short and J 5 bases short, with 14 bases between. In germline, CDR1 is GTSNPN, CDR2 SVGIG (reference sequence). CDR3 size: 13 residues. CDR3 protein: CAWTRFLKTEAFF. Here the CDR3 DNA reads TGTGCCTGGACGCGTTTCCTCAAGACTGAAGCTTTCTTT.